The rows below give T cell receptor beta chains drawn from one sample of a study of T cells in Graves' hyperthyroidism and ophthalmopathy. Each CDR3 protein is one row after TCRdb ran MiXCR on the multiplex PCR reads. Of around 500,000 distinct CDR3 sequences listed, around 14% are singletons. Material for sequencing was blood. The receptors here all came from a woman under 30 with Graves' hyperthyroidism. Each CDR3 is given with its conserved first and last residue. The D gene is left open where the match is weak. Clone size is stated in some rows and not others, as once, few, many or a class when expanded.

TRBV19	TRBJ1-1	TRBD1	many	TGTGCCAGTAATGAGAGGGGGCTTGGATACACTGAAGCTTTCTTT	CASNERGLGYTEAFF
TRBV7-9	TRBJ1-2	NA	many	TGTGCCAGCAGCTTACCAGGGGAATACTATGGCTACACCTTC	CASSLPGEYYGYTF
TRBV19	TRBJ1-1	NA	many	TGTGCCAGTAGTATAGGGAAAGCTGGTGAAGCTTTCTTT	CASSIGKAGEAFF
TRBV12-3/TRBV12-4	TRBJ1-5	NA	many	TGTGCCAGCAGTTTAGGCAGGGAAGATCAGCCCCAGCATTTT	CASSLGREDQPQHF
TRBV12-5	TRBJ2-1	NA	many	TGTGCTAGTGGTTTGGTAGGGGGCGGGAGAACCTACAATGAGCAGTTCTTC	CASGLVGGGRTYNEQFF
TRBV20-1	TRBJ2-3	TRBD2	many	TGCAGTGTCGAGGGAGGGGCGGCGGGTACGCAGTATTTT	CSVEGGAAGTQYF
TRBV30	TRBJ1-6	NA	many	TGTGCCTGGGGCCCTTCGGGGTATGATAATTCACCCCTCCACTTT	CAWGPSGYDNSPLHF
TRBV20-1	TRBJ2-1	NA	few	TGCAGTGCTAGAGATCCGAGGGGTGAGCAGTTCTTC	CSARDPRGEQFF
TRBV7-9	TRBJ2-2	NA	NA	TGTGCCAGCGGAGGGGGTTGGGCCGGGGAGCTGTTTTTT	CASGGGWAGELFF
TRBV27	TRBJ1-1	NA	many	TGTGCCAGCAGTTTATCGAAGGGCTTCAACACTGAAGCTTTCTTT	CASSLSKGFNTEAFF
TRBV6-1	TRBJ2-3	NA	few	TGTGCCAGCAGTGAGGTCGGGATCCGCACAGATACGCAGTATTTT	CASSEVGIRTDTQYF
TRBV25-1	TRBJ2-1	NA	few	TGTGCCAGCAGTGAGTCATTGTTCATTGCTGAGCAGTTCTTC	CASSESLFIAEQFF
TRBV24-1	TRBJ2-1	TRBD2	few	TGTGCCACCAGTGTAGCTAGCGGGCCTTACAATGAGCAGTTCTTC	CATSVASGPYNEQFF
TRBV2	TRBJ2-2	NA	many	TGTGCCACCACAGGTCTCGCGGGAAAAACCGGGGAGCTGTTTTTT	CATTGLAGKTGELFF
TRBV5-1	TRBJ2-1	TRBD2	many	TGCGCCAGCAGCTTGGGCGGGAGGGCCGATAATGAGCAGTTCTTC	CASSLGGRADNEQFF
TRBV19	TRBJ2-1	TRBD2	many	TGTGCCAGTAGTATAGCTAGCGGGGTGTACAATGAGCAGTTCTTC	CASSIASGVYNEQFF
TRBV6-1	TRBJ1-1	NA	many	TGTGCCAGCAGTGATCCAGGGATCTTGAACACTGAAGCTTTCTTT	CASSDPGILNTEAFF
TRBV6-1	TRBJ1-3	NA	many	TGTTCAACCGGGTCTGGAAACACCATATATTTT	CSTGSGNTIYF
TRBV20-1	TRBJ2-7	NA	many	TGCAGTGCTAGAGATGGGTACGAGCAGTACTTC	CSARDGYEQYF
TRBV11-2	TRBJ2-1	NA	NA	TGTGCCAGCAGCGACAATGCCGGGGCGGGCAATGAGCAGTTCTTC	CASSDNAGAGNEQFF
TRBV6-5	TRBJ1-4	NA	many	TGTGCCAGCAGTTACTCGCAGGGTGGCAGCGAAAAACTGTTTTTT	CASSYSQGGSEKLFF
TRBV5-1	TRBJ2-7	NA	many	TGCGCCAGCAGCGTGGCGGGAACGAACGAGCAGTACTTC	CASSVAGTNEQYF
TRBV29-1	TRBJ1-1	NA	many	TGCAGCGTCGACAGATTCACTGAAGCTTTCTTT	CSVDRFTEAFF
TRBV5-1	TRBJ2-1	TRBD1	NA	TGCGCCAGCCAAAGGGGGACAGGGGAGTTCGGGCAGTTCTTC	CASQRGTGEFGQFF
TRBV9	TRBJ2-1	TRBD2	few	TGTGCCAGCAGCCCTCTAGCGGGGCGGGAGAGGCGCAATGAGCAGTTCTTC	CASSPLAGRERRNEQFF
TRBV29-1	TRBJ2-5	NA	NA	TGCAGCGGCAGGGCCCAAGAGACCCAGTACTTC	CSGRAQETQYF
TRBV29-1	TRBJ1-1	NA	many	TGCAGCGTGCGCATCCTACAGGGACGGAACACTGAAGCTTTCTTT	CSVRILQGRNTEAFF
TRBV3-1	TRBJ1-2	NA	NA	TGTGCCAGCAGCCAAAACTGGGGAGCGGGTGATTATGGTGGCTACACCTTC	CASSQNWGAGDYGGYTF
TRBV20-1	TRBJ2-4	TRBD1	many	TGCAGTGCTAGAGCAGGGGGAAACATTCAGTACTTC	CSARAGGNIQYF
TRBV27	TRBJ2-7	NA	NA	TGTGCCAGCAGTTTCCACCTTGAGGGCGAGCAGTACTTC	CASSFHLEGEQYF
TRBV27	TRBJ1-1	NA	many	TGTGCCAGCAGTTTATACCCAGGCCGTAACACTGAAGCTTTCTTT	CASSLYPGRNTEAFF
TRBV29-1	TRBJ2-5	NA	many	TGCAGCGTTGGCCTAGGGGGAGAAGAGACCCAGTACTTC	CSVGLGGEETQYF
TRBV18	TRBJ2-5	NA	many	TGTGCCAGCTCACCACCGGACAAAGGAACACAAGAGACCCAGTACTTC	CASSPPDKGTQETQYF
TRBV30	TRBJ1-1	NA	few	TGTGCCTGGAGACTACCCCCGCCCAGGGGGAACACTGAAGCTTTCTTT	CAWRLPPPRGNTEAFF
TRBV3-1	TRBJ1-3	NA	many	TGTGCCAGCAGCCAACAGGAGGGCAGCCGAAACACCATATATTTT	CASSQQEGSRNTIYF
TRBV27	TRBJ1-5	NA	NA	TGTGCCAGTCGACCGGGCCCCGAGGGGAATCAGCCCCAGCATTTT	CASRPGPEGNQPQHF
TRBV6-1	TRBJ2-7	NA	NA	TGTGCCAGCAGTCACCCCAAGTTGCGGGGATCCTACGAGCAGTACTTC	CASSHPKLRGSYEQYF
TRBV19	TRBJ2-1	NA	NA	TGTGCCAGTAGTATAACCAGCAATGAGCAGTTCTTC	CASSITSNEQFF
TRBV27	TRBJ2-5	TRBD2	many	TGTGCCAGCAGGACAACTAGCGGTCAAGAGACCCAGTACTTC	CASRTTSGQETQYF
TRBV9	TRBJ1-1	NA	many	TGTGCCAGCAGCGTTTCGGGGGTGGTTTTTGACACTGAAGCTTTCTTT	CASSVSGVVFDTEAFF
TRBV5-1	TRBJ2-7	NA	many	TGCGCCAGCAGCTTATCCAGCGGATCCTACGAGCAGTACTTC	CASSLSSGSYEQYF
TRBV20-1	TRBJ2-1	NA	few	TGCAGTGCTAGCCCTCTAGCGAGGTCCTACAATGAGCAGTTCTTC	CSASPLARSYNEQFF
TRBV12-3/TRBV12-4	TRBJ1-1	TRBD1	many	TGTGCCAGCAGTTTCGAGACAGGGGGCACTGAAGCTTTCTTT	CASSFETGGTEAFF
TRBV10-3	TRBJ2-1	TRBD1	many	TGTGCCATCAGTGGGGACAGGGGTGAGCAGTTCTTC	CAISGDRGEQFF
TRBV5-1	TRBJ2-7	NA	many	TGCGCCAGCGGCGAGACTACCCTGGGGGAGCAGTACTTC	CASGETTLGEQYF
TRBV6-1	TRBJ1-5	TRBD1	many	TGTGCCAGCAGGGTACAGGGGATTAGCAATCAGCCCCAGCATTTT	CASRVQGISNQPQHF
TRBV9	TRBJ2-5	NA	NA	TGTGCCAGCAGCGGCCCGGAGGGACGAGCTCAAGAGACCCAGTACTTC	CASSGPEGRAQETQYF
TRBV24-1	TRBJ2-3	NA	many	TGTGCCACCAGTGACCGTGCTAGCGAACCTAGCACAGATACGCAGTATTTT	CATSDRASEPSTDTQYF
TRBV19	TRBJ2-7	NA	few	TGTGCCAGTAGTTCGCTAGAGATTGTTCACGAGCAGTACTTC	CASSSLEIVHEQYF
TRBV11-2	TRBJ1-1	NA	many	TGTGCCAGCAGCTTAGGACTTTTTTCTCAGGGGAACACTGAAGCTTTCTTT	CASSLGLFSQGNTEAFF
TRBV7-9	TRBJ2-3	NA	NA	TGTGCCAGCAAGCCTAGCCAAAGCACAGATACGCAGTATTTT	CASKPSQSTDTQYF
TRBV6-1	TRBJ2-2	NA	many	TGTGCCAGCAATCAATTTTCAGGGGAGCTGTTTTTT	CASNQFSGELFF
TRBV6-5	TRBJ1-5	TRBD1	few	TGTGCCAGCAGTTACTCGCCGGGACAGGGACAGCCCCAGCATTTT	CASSYSPGQGQPQHF
TRBV27	TRBJ2-2	NA	many	TGTGCCAGCAGCTACAACACCGGGGAGCTGTTTTTT	CASSYNTGELFF
TRBV11-3	TRBJ2-1	TRBD2	many	TGTGCCAGCAGCTTAGGCGATCGTAGCGGGAGTTATGAGCAGTTCTTC	CASSLGDRSGSYEQFF
TRBV5-1	TRBJ2-1	TRBD2	many	TGCGCCAGCAGCTTGGATTCTCTAGCGGGGTCTAATGAGCAGTTCTTC	CASSLDSLAGSNEQFF